The present T cell receptor (beta chain) was sequenced within a study of technical replicates of blood from a handful of donors. This clone occurred a few times. V lost 6 bases to trimming and J lost 5 bases, with 8 bases between them. Germline V gene sequence: CDR1 MNHEY, CDR2 SVGAGI. The CDR3 covers 13 residues. The protocol was immunoSEQ multiplex PCR, while the TCRdb copy is restricted to in-frame clones and leaves out a portion. This sample has roughly 65,000 clones, with around nine tenths found just once. The sample consisted of PBMCs. The clonotype was recovered from a human donor in good health. Some clones in this sample may be carry-over from other donors' samples. V gene TRBV6-5 combines with J gene TRBJ1-6; unclear D gene. CDR3 sequence: CASRGGNNSPLHF. The CDR3 coding sequence is TGTGCCAGCAGAGGAGGGAATAATTCACCCCTCCACTTT.